This note documents a single T cell receptor (beta chain) sequence. This record belongs to a study of blood T cells in healthy people across ages. CDR1 is ENHRY, CDR2 SYGVKD, per germline. The CDR3 extends over 16 amino acids. Caucasian individuals from Russia who were healthy and aged 6 to 90 acted as donors. PCR was performed a second time for roughly 7 to 12 cycles using a sample-barcoded 5' primer and a J-beta primer mix. TCRdb re-analysed the 5' RACE reads in MiXCR, keeping a single row per CDR3 protein. The repertoire includes 800,000 to 900,000 distinct CDR3 sequences, around 68% of them detected once, and about a quarter sits in the top ten.

The source is a young man in good health. Sample: blood. The rearrangement uses TRBV10-3 and TRBJ2-5; 7 bases match TRBD2. Judging by the DNA end, TRBJ2-7 fits better; the J call may be wrong. CDR3 DNA: TGTGCCATCAGTGGGGGACCTGCGGGGGTAACCTACGAGCAGTACTTC. It yields the protein CAISGGPAGVTYEQYF.